The 14 T cell receptor beta chains below all came from one sample that was sequenced in a study of T-cell reconstitution after alpha-beta-depleted transplantation in children. Using unique molecular identifiers, the investigators prepared the TCRbeta library. TCRdb ran MiXCR on the PCR reads and lists one entry per CDR3 protein. This sample has under 450,000 distinct CDR3 sequences; about 16% occur once, and the top ten carry approximately 29%. The specimen comprised PBMCs, mostly from graft donor cells, sampled 360 days after TCRalphabeta/CD19-depleted stem cell transplant. Source of these receptors: a boy less than two years old who had a stem cell transplant for Wiskott-Aldrich syndrome, so the T cells may come from the graft donor.

This clonotype came up a few times. The chain combines TRBV5-1 with TRBJ1-1; D gene unclear. CDR1 and CDR2 from the germline V gene are SGHRS and YFSETQ. There are 15 residues in the CDR3. V lost 5 bases to trimming and J lost 2 bases, with 16 bases between them. CDR3 in amino acids: CASRSWVQDNTEAFF. The CDR3 DNA reads as TGCGCCAGCAGGTCTTGGGTCCAGGATAACACTGAAGCTTTCTTT.

The chain employs TRBV6-2 or TRBV6-3 and TRBJ2-2; D gene ambiguous. Trimming cost V 6 bases and J 0 bases, with 14 bases left between them. Germline loops: CDR1 MNHEY, CDR2 SVGEGT. There are 16 residues in the CDR3. The CDR3 region has the DNA TGTGCCAGCAGACTACGAACAATTACGAACACCGGGGAGCTGTTTTTT. Translating it yields CASRLRTITNTGELFF.

The CDR3 reads CSATEVTVQETQYF. The DNA of the CDR3 is TGCAGTGCTACCGAGGTAACGGTTCAAGAGACCCAGTACTTC. The J gene is TRBJ2-5, the V gene TRBV20-1, with unresolved D. The CDR3 totals 14 residues. Trimming took off 4 bases at V and 2 bases at J, with 14 bases between the two ends. Germline V gene sequence: CDR1 DFQATT, CDR2 SNEGSKA (reference sequence).

This clonotype turned up a few times. CDR3 nucleotides: TGTGCCAGCTCACCCCCGGACAGGGGGGTTGGGTACGAGCAGTACTTC. Protein: CASSPPDRGVGYEQYF. V and J are TRBV18 and TRBJ2-7, with 10 bases lining up with TRBD1. Unmatched junction bases numbered 9, after V lost 3 bases and J lost 4 bases. The germline V gene encodes CDR1 KGHSH and CDR2 LQKENI. The CDR3 extends over 16 amino acids.

The chain links TRBV12-5 to TRBJ1-1, with a tentative D call TRBD1 (6 bases). The CDR3 has 11 residues. Germline V gene data show CDR1 as LGHNT and CDR2 as FRNRAP. V lost 3 bases and J 11 bases, leaving 10 bases between the germline ends. The CDR3 DNA sequence: TGTGCTAGTGGTTTTGGGACAAGGGCTTTCTTT. Residues: CASGFGTRAFF.

This clonotype was seen more than once but under ten times. V is TRBV9 and J is TRBJ2-1; TRBD2 is a possible D gene (6 bases). From germline, CDR1 is SGDLS and CDR2 YYNGEE. The CDR3 totals 15 residues. V gave up 0 bases and J gave up 4 bases, with 11 bases separating them. Written as DNA, the CDR3 is TGTGCCAGCAGCGTAGACGGGAGTGTGTACAATGAGCAGTTCTTC. Its translation: CASSVDGSVYNEQFF.

The chain has TRBV20-1 and TRBJ2-2, with TRBD1 matching over 8 bases. The V gene end was trimmed by 3 bases and the J gene end by 4 bases; junction bases not matched to a gene: 10. The CDR3 consists of 16 residues. Germline CDR1 DFQATT, CDR2 SNEGSKA (reference sequence). The CDR3, as DNA: TGCAGTGCTAGGGCAGGGGGCTTGAGTTTCACCGGGGAGCTGTTTTTT. This encodes CSARAGGLSFTGELFF.

V gene TRBV29-1 combines with J gene TRBJ1-2; D gene ambiguous. CDR3 length: 13 residues. Germline assignment: CDR1 SQVTM and CDR2 ANQGSEA. V was pared by 1 base and J by 8 bases, with 14 bases between. CDR3 nucleotide sequence: TGCAGCGTTGAAGGCAGAATTATAGGCGGCTACACCTTC. Amino acids: CSVEGRIIGGYTF.

The V gene is TRBV15, the J gene TRBJ2-1, with 7 nucleotides matching TRBD2. CDR1 is LNHNV and CDR2 is YYDKDF in the germline V gene (reference sequence). This CDR3 spans 14 amino acids. V lost 5 bases and J lost 10; bases outside the gene matches: 11. CDR3 coding DNA: TGTGCCACCAGCCCGGGGGGAGAGAAGGTAGAGCAGTTCTTC. This gives the protein CATSPGGEKVEQFF.

This clonotype was found a few times. The chain carries TRBV29-1 and TRBJ2-1; D is ambiguous. The CDR3 has 14 residues. From germline, CDR1 is SQVTM and CDR2 ANQGSEA. Between the trimmed V and J ends, which lost 4 bases and 5 bases, there was a span of 15 bases. CDR3 residues: CSVGISFLDNEQFF. The CDR3 DNA reads as TGCAGCGTTGGTATTAGTTTTTTGGACAATGAGCAGTTCTTC.

Only a few counts were recorded for this clonotype. The genes are TRBV4-1 and TRBJ2-1; 15 nucleotides agree with TRBD2. Germline V lookup: CDR1 MGHRA, CDR2 YSYEKL. The CDR3 loop spans 18 amino acids. The trim removed 4 bases at V and 2 bases at J, leaving 6 bases unmatched. As DNA, the CDR3 is TGCGCCAGCAGCCTCGGGACTAGCGGGGGGCCCCCCTACAATGAGCAGTTCTTC. Protein sequence: CASSLGTSGGPPYNEQFF.

This clonotype was counted a few times. The chain recombines TRBV13 with TRBJ2-1; D is ambiguous. Germline-derived CDR1 and CDR2 are PRHDT and FYEKMQ (reference sequence). The CDR3 sequence is 17 residues long. V gave up 5 bases and J gave up 3 bases, with 20 bases separating them. The CDR3 coding sequence is TGTGCCAGCAGCAATCGCCTTAGAAGGGCCAACTACAATGAGCAGTTCTTC. This codes for CASSNRLRRANYNEQFF.

This chain links TRBV9 with TRBJ2-5; tentative D call: TRBD2 (6 bases). Germline CDR1 SGDLS, CDR2 YYNGEE. Trimming took 0 bases from V and 4 from J, leaving 13 bases between them. The CDR3 is 15 amino acids. The CDR3 sequence: CASSVALGRLETQYF. CDR3 nucleotide sequence: TGTGCCAGCAGCGTAGCCCTCGGGAGACTAGAGACCCAGTACTTC.

This sequence joins TRBV28 and TRBJ1-2; D perhaps matches TRBD1 (5 bases). The CDR3 contains 15 residues. V was clipped by 5 bases and J by 4 bases, with 17 bases between them. Germline CDR1 reads MDHEN; CDR2 reads SYDVKM. The CDR3 sequence is CASSELTVRRYGYTF. As DNA, the CDR3 is TGTGCCAGCAGTGAATTGACAGTTCGGCGCTATGGCTACACCTTC.